The 29 T cell receptor beta chains listed next were all sequenced from one sample in a study of cytotoxic CD8 clonotypes in ibrutinib-treated CLL. Sequenced by immunoSEQ multiplex PCR; TCRdb stores in-frame clones only, minus some. The sample includes 80,000 to 95,000 clones, about 76% of them seen just once. The source material was PBMCs, sampled after 12 months of ibrutinib treatment. The receptors were sampled from a human donor with chronic lymphocytic leukemia.

The rearrangement joins TRBV7-2 to TRBJ2-5; D is possibly TRBD2 (5 bases). Per germline, CDR1 SGHTA and CDR2 FQGNSA. The V and J ends lost 5 bases and 1 base respectively, with 11 bases between them. CDR3 length equals 14 residues. The CDR3 DNA sequence: TGTGCCAGCAGCCGCCCGGCGGGCCAAGAGACCCAGTACTTC. Encoded protein: CASSRPAGQETQYF.

CDR3 in DNA: TGTGCCAGCAGCGTGGGGACAGCGCGAAATGAAAAACTGTTTTTT. This translates into CASSVGTARNEKLFF. This chain joins TRBV9 and TRBJ1-4; 7 nucleotides align to TRBD1. Trimming took 2 bases from V and 5 from J; bases not matched to a gene: 6. Germline loops: CDR1 SGDLS, CDR2 YYNGEE. This CDR3 region has 15 residues.

This chain joins TRBV6-6 and TRBJ2-1; D perhaps matches TRBD2 (7 bases). Deletions cut 10 bases from V and 6 bases from J, with 16 bases between. Germline CDR1 reads MNHNY; CDR2 reads SVGAGI (reference sequence). This CDR3 comprises 13 residues. CDR3 amino acids: CAIQGGNFNEQFF. The CDR3 nucleotides are TGTGCCATACAGGGAGGGAACTTCAATGAGCAGTTCTTC.

This chain uses TRBV5-1 with TRBJ2-2, with 7 bases matching TRBD1. The V gene end was trimmed by 5 bases and the J gene end by 3 bases; junction bases not matched to a gene: 4. CDR1 and CDR2 (germline): SGHRS, YFSETQ. The CDR3 contains 14 residues. CDR3 protein: CASSWTGDTGELFF. CDR3 coding DNA: TGCGCCAGCAGTTGGACAGGCGACACCGGGGAGCTGTTTTTT.

To note about this clone: Germline is not matched at one junction end, which may reflect a read error. The chain links TRBV19 to TRBJ1-5; D not resolved. CDR1 is LNHDA and CDR2 is SQIVND in the germline V gene (reference sequence). The CDR3 length is 11 residues. CDR3 DNA sequence: TGTGCCAGTAGTCTAGAGGGGCCCCAGCATTTT. Translating gives CASSLEGPQHF.

The CDR3 loop is CASSERVHLSEAFF. CDR3 coding DNA: TGTGCCAGCAGTGAAAGGGTCCACCTAAGTGAAGCTTTCTTT. The chain employs TRBV6-1 and TRBJ1-1; no clear D. CDR1 is MNHNS and CDR2 is SASEGT in the germline V gene. The CDR3 runs to 14 residues. V lost 2 bases to trimming and J lost 7 bases, with 14 bases between them.

The chain carries TRBV21-1 and TRBJ1-5. TRBV21-1 is a pseudogene. CDR3 length: 16 residues. CDR3 loop: CASSKGDRCSNQPQHF. CDR3 coding DNA: TGTGCCAGCAGCAAAGGGGATAGGTGCAGCAATCAGCCCCAGCATTTT.

The CDR3 region has the DNA TGCGCCAGCAGGGTGGCGGACAACTATGGCTACACCTTC. Translated, it gives CASRVADNYGYTF. The V gene is TRBV5-1, the J gene TRBJ1-2; D is undetermined. This CDR3 has 13 amino acids. Looked up from germline, CDR1 is SGHRS and CDR2 is YFSETQ. V was clipped by 5 bases and J by 2 bases, with 10 bases between them.

The rearrangement links TRBV28 to TRBJ2-3; 8 bases match TRBD2. V was pared by 2 bases and J by 6 bases, with 13 bases of the junction left unmatched. CDR3 length: 17 amino acids. Germline lookup yields CDR1 MDHEN and CDR2 SYDVKM. The CDR3 DNA reads as TGTGCCAGCAGTTTAGGGGGTACTAGCGGCCGGGGGGATACGCAGTATTTT. Translation gives CASSLGGTSGRGDTQYF.

The chain carries TRBV5-5 and TRBJ2-7; maybe TRBD2 (5 bases). In germline, CDR1 is SGHKS, CDR2 YYEKEE (reference sequence). The V gene lost 4 bases and the J gene lost 3 bases, with 17 bases spanning the gap. The CDR3 consists of 15 residues. The CDR3 DNA sequence: TGTGCCAGCAGCCCTATAGGAGGTCCTTTCTACGAGCAGTACTTC. This gives the protein CASSPIGGPFYEQYF.

The rearrangement uses TRBV5-4 and TRBJ2-2; D gene ambiguous. The V gene lost 4 bases and the J gene lost 3 bases, with 16 bases spanning the gap. This CDR3 region has 16 residues. CDR1 is SGHNT, CDR2 YYREEE, per germline (reference sequence). For the CDR3, the DNA is TGTGCCAGCAGCCCGGCTGGCGCGGTGGACACCGGGGAGCTGTTTTTT. Translation: CASSPAGAVDTGELFF. The full variable domain, in which reference TRBV5-4 and TRBJ2-2 provide the parts outside the CDR3, is ETGVTQSPTHLIKTRGQQVTLRCSSQSGHNTVSWYQQALGQGPQFIFQYYREEENGRGNFPPRFSGLQFPNYSSELNVNALELDDSALYLCASSPAGAVDTGELFFGEGSRLTVL.

The count of this clone is one. The chain couples TRBV18 to TRBJ2-7; D ambiguous. V was pared by 6 bases and J by 2 bases, with 14 bases between. Germline loops: CDR1 KGHSH, CDR2 LQKENI. This CDR3 comprises 14 residues. The CDR3 spells CASSSTGPPYEQYF. CDR3 DNA: TGTGCCAGCTCTTCAACCGGGCCCCCCTACGAGCAGTACTTC.

The chain recombines TRBV7-6 with TRBJ2-3; D could derive from TRBD1 or TRBD2 (5 bases each). Germline V gene sequence: CDR1 SGHVS, CDR2 FNYEAQ. The CDR3 length is 12 residues. V lost 3 bases, J lost 6 bases, and 7 bases lay in between. The CDR3 DNA reads as TGTGCCAGCAGCTTGTGGGGGGATACGCAGTATTTT. It translates to CASSLWGDTQYF.

In this sample, this clone turned up a few times. The chain has TRBV30 and TRBJ1-5; D might be TRBD1 (5 bases). The CDR3 runs 13 residues. Germline CDR1 is GTSNPN and CDR2 is SVGIG (reference sequence). The V end lost 2 bases, the J end lost 1 base, and 6 bases lay between the germline ends. CDR3 in amino acids: CAWSQGSNQPQHF. CDR3 coding DNA: TGTGCCTGGAGTCAGGGCAGCAATCAGCCCCAGCATTTT.

The CDR3 nucleotides are TGTGCCAGCAGCCTACCCGGGACAGGGGGCTTGGTGCAGTACTTC. Its translation is CASSLPGTGGLVQYF. This chain connects TRBV7-2 to TRBJ2-7; TRBD1 aligns across 12 bases. Losses at the gene ends were 5 bases for V and 9 bases for J; bases not matched to a gene: 11. In germline, CDR1 is SGHTA, CDR2 FQGNSA. This CDR3 contains 15 residues.

This chain connects TRBV6-5 to TRBJ2-1; the D gene is possibly TRBD1 (6 bases). The CDR3 totals 15 residues. The germline V and J ends were trimmed by 0 bases and 4 bases, with 10 bases remaining between them. CDR1 and CDR2 from the germline V gene are MNHEY and SVGAGI. The CDR3 nucleotides are TGTGCCAGCAGTTACTCGGGGCAGGGGTACAATGAGCAGTTCTTC. This encodes CASSYSGQGYNEQFF.

This clone turned up a few times. The V call is TRBV19, the J call TRBJ1-2; D remains ambiguous. V shed 3 bases and J shed 4 bases, with 12 bases lying between them. The CDR3 loop spans 14 amino acids. CDR1 and CDR2 from the germline V gene are LNHDA and SQIVND (reference sequence). The CDR3 DNA reads as TGTGCCAGTAGTATCTCGGGGTCCCCCTATGGCTACACCTTC. Its protein product is CASSISGSPYGYTF.

V and J are TRBV11-1 and TRBJ2-1; 9 bases fit TRBD2. V was pared by 5 bases and J by 7 bases, with 12 bases of the junction left unmatched. CDR3 length: 16 residues. Germline V gene data show CDR1 as SGHAT and CDR2 as FQDESV (reference sequence). Here the CDR3 reads CASSAHRAGGPNEQFF. The CDR3, as DNA: TGTGCCAGCAGCGCCCACCGGGCGGGGGGGCCTAATGAGCAGTTCTTC.

This clone was observed once. V is TRBV11-2 and J is TRBJ2-7; D gene uncertain. Germline V CDR1 and CDR2: SGHAT, FQNNGV. V was shortened by 3 bases and J by 6 bases, with 12 bases between the two germline ends. CDR3 length: 13 amino acids. DNA for the CDR3: TGTGCCAGCAGCTTGGCGCTGGGTCGCGAGCAGTACTTC. Protein sequence: CASSLALGREQYF. The full variable domain, rest sourced from reference TRBV11-2 and TRBJ2-7, is EAGVAQSPRYKIIEKRQSVAFWCNPISGHATLYWYQQILGQGPKLLIQFQNNGVVDDSQLPKDRFSAERLKGVDSTLKIQPAKLEDSAVYLCASSLALGREQYFGPGTRLTVT.

This clone was recorded a few times. CDR3 sequence: CASSLSESQPQHF. The DNA for the CDR3 is TGTGCCAGCAGCTTAAGCGAGAGTCAGCCCCAGCATTTT. This chain links TRBV7-3 with TRBJ1-5; D unclear. The CDR3 is 13 amino acids. The germline V and J ends were trimmed by 1 base and 6 bases, with 7 bases remaining between them. In germline, CDR1 is SGHTA, CDR2 FQGTGA.

The V gene is TRBV11-2, the J gene TRBJ2-7, with D tentatively TRBD1 or TRBD2 (6 bases each). Germline CDR1 is SGHAT and CDR2 is FQNNGV. The CDR3 has 13 amino acids. V was pared by 5 bases and J by 0 bases, with 8 bases between. Here the CDR3 reads CASSPGASYEQYF. As DNA, the CDR3 is TGTGCCAGCAGCCCGGGGGCCTCCTACGAGCAGTACTTC.

This clone was recorded once. The chain uses TRBV10-3 and TRBJ1-4, with a weak D call TRBD1 (5 bases). Germline loops: CDR1 ENHRY, CDR2 SYGVKD. CDR3 length: 15 residues. Trimming cost V 0 bases and J 3 bases, with 8 bases left between them. Here the CDR3 DNA reads TGTGCCATCAGTGAGTCCCAGGGTGCTAATGAAAAACTGTTTTTT. Its protein product is CAISESQGANEKLFF.

The rearrangement uses TRBV19 and TRBJ1-1, with 8 positions matching TRBD1. V lost 4 bases and J lost 5; bases outside the gene matches: 15. The CDR3 totals 17 residues. Per the germline V gene, CDR1 is LNHDA and CDR2 is SQIVND (reference sequence). The chain's CDR3 is CASSRSGGATGWTEAFF. As DNA, the CDR3 is TGTGCCAGTAGTAGGTCAGGGGGCGCGACGGGGTGGACTGAAGCTTTCTTT.

The CDR3 sequence: CASSPTPWGEQFF. DNA for the CDR3: TGTGCCAGCAGCCCGACCCCATGGGGTGAGCAGTTCTTC. This chain connects TRBV11-2 to TRBJ2-1; D unresolved. Trimming took off 5 bases at V and 9 bases at J, with 14 bases between the two ends. From germline, CDR1 is SGHAT and CDR2 FQNNGV. The CDR3 length is 13 residues.

This chain uses TRBV6-5 with TRBJ1-4; a weak D match, TRBD1 (6 bases). The CDR3 is made up of 15 amino acids. Trimming pared 6 bases from V and 3 bases from J, leaving 14 bases between. Germline values: CDR1 MNHEY, CDR2 SVGAGI. CDR3 amino acids: CASSQGGGPNEKLFF. As DNA, the CDR3 is TGTGCCAGCAGCCAAGGGGGGGGCCCTAATGAAAAACTGTTTTTT.

V gene TRBV10-3 combines with J gene TRBJ2-2; 9 bases are a match to TRBD1. Germline V lookup: CDR1 ENHRY, CDR2 SYGVKD. V lost 8 bases and J lost 1; bases outside the gene matches: 11. The CDR3 runs to 17 residues. This chain's CDR3 is CAIASGQGALNTGELFF. The CDR3 region has the DNA TGTGCCATCGCATCGGGACAGGGCGCCTTGAACACCGGGGAGCTGTTTTTT.

The gene calls are TRBV28 and TRBJ2-6; 7 positions agree with TRBD1. V shed 8 bases and J 0 bases; nucleotides not matched to a gene: 16. Germline-derived CDR1 and CDR2 are MDHEN and SYDVKM. This CDR3 has 19 residues. CDR3: CASSIPWGQTPSGANVLTF. The CDR3 DNA follows: TGTGCCAGCTCCATTCCTTGGGGACAGACACCCTCTGGGGCCAACGTCCTGACTTTC.

The rearrangement links TRBV2 to TRBJ1-5; the D is unclear. Germline lookup yields CDR1 SNHLY and CDR2 FYNNEI. This CDR3 spans 13 amino acids. With 7 bases removed from V and 0 bases from J, the gap between germline ends came to 7 bases. For the CDR3, the DNA is TGTGCCAGCACGCCGTATAGCAATCAGCCCCAGCATTTT. Encoded protein: CASTPYSNQPQHF.

The chain employs TRBV18 and TRBJ2-7, with D possibly being TRBD1 (5 bases). The V and J ends lost 3 bases and 0 bases respectively, with 15 bases between them. CDR3 size: 16 residues. Germline CDR1 reads KGHSH; CDR2 reads LQKENI. CDR3 bases: TGTGCCAGCTCACCCCCAGCAGGGCCCATCTCCTACGAGCAGTACTTC. It is translated as CASSPPAGPISYEQYF.